Presented here are 2 T cell receptor beta chains from one specimen sequenced in a study of neoadjuvant anti-PD-1 for oral cavity cancer. Only in-frame clones appear in the TCRdb table, and some are missing; sequencing was by immunoSEQ multiplex PCR. The profile covers about 14,000 clones, with about 68% appearing a single time and about 3% taken by the ten largest. The sequencing here drew on PBMCs, taken before nivolumab (anti-PD-1) treatment. All receptors come from a person aged 35-80 years with oral cavity squamous cell carcinoma.

The chain is built from TRBV6-1 and TRBJ1-2; D might be TRBD1 (5 bases). Trimming removed 2 bases at V and 4 bases at J, with 11 bases between. This CDR3 region has 14 residues. Germline V CDR1 and CDR2: MNHNS, SASEGT. The CDR3 here is CASSESGNLYGYTF. The DNA for the CDR3 is TGTGCCAGCAGTGAATCAGGGAACCTCTATGGCTACACCTTC.

The chain carries TRBV6-1 and TRBJ2-3; 7 bases align to TRBD1. Germline V gene sequence: CDR1 MNHNS, CDR2 SASEGT. CDR3 length: 16 residues. Trimming took 2 bases from V and 2 from J; bases not matched to a gene: 7. CDR3 sequence reads: CASSERDRGFTDTQYF. Here the CDR3 DNA reads TGTGCCAGCAGTGAAAGGGACAGAGGCTTCACAGATACGCAGTATTTT.